Each of the 9 T cell receptor beta chains below was sequenced from the same sample in a study of T-cell memory formation after mild COVID-19 (dated by TCRdb to the early 2020s). Library preparation was by 5' RACE. TCRdb records Illumina NovaSeq 6000 as the sequencer. Through fastp at Q25 and MiXCR, TCRdb rebuilt clones from the public reads, retaining in-frame beta chains. Rows with a matching CDR3 protein are joined into one entry that keeps the most common DNA and genes. A total of about 320,000 distinct CDR3 sequences appear in this sample, approximately 15% of them only once. Roughly a fifth of the sample belongs to the ten largest clones. Sequences were obtained from PBMCs or a T cell subset sorted from them (not recorded which). The source of these receptors is a man aged 18 to 30 who had mild COVID-19 (a few samples of this study predate the infection). The sample titles of this study are shuffled in the database, so cell type and time point are left out; the donor was told from shared clones.

This clonotype was counted a few times. J is TRBJ1-1 and V is TRBV7-8; tentative D call: TRBD1 (5 bases). This CDR3 comprises 18 residues. Trimming took 2 bases from V and 5 from J, leaving 24 bases between them. Germline CDR1 reads SGHVS; CDR2 reads FQNEAQ. The CDR3: CASSLMANQGRSGTEAFF. CDR3 nucleotide sequence: TGTGCCAGCAGCTTAATGGCAAACCAGGGAAGGTCTGGAACTGAAGCTTTCTTT.

The J gene is TRBJ1-3, the V gene TRBV12-3 or TRBV12-4, with D perhaps matching TRBD1 (6 bases). V lost 5 bases and J lost 4, with 9 bases in between. CDR3 length equals 13 residues. The CDR3: CASSRTGGNTIYF. CDR3 nucleotides: TGTGCCAGCAGTAGAACAGGGGGAAACACCATATATTTT.

A few counts support this clonotype. The chain joins TRBV4-1 to TRBJ2-1, with D possibly being TRBD2 (6 bases). Between the trimmed V and J ends, which lost 4 bases and 7 bases, there was a span of 14 bases. Looked up from germline, CDR1 is MGHRA and CDR2 is YSYEKL. The CDR3 is 14 residues long. CDR3 sequence: CASSLVNSGNEQFF. The CDR3 bases are TGCGCCAGCAGCCTCGTTAACAGCGGGAATGAGCAGTTCTTC.

This clonotype occurred a few times. The V call is TRBV6-5, the J call TRBJ1-1; a possible D gene is TRBD1 (5 bases). V lost 0 bases and J lost 4, with 9 bases in between. This CDR3 has 14 amino acids. Per germline, CDR1 MNHEY and CDR2 SVGAGI. Here the CDR3 reads CASSYSPGVTEAFF. The CDR3 region has the DNA TGTGCCAGCAGTTACTCTCCGGGGGTCACTGAAGCTTTCTTT.

The J gene is TRBJ1-2, the V gene TRBV7-2; tentative D call: TRBD1 (5 bases). Germline values: CDR1 SGHTA, CDR2 FQGNSA. The CDR3 sequence is 14 residues long. Trimming removed 2 bases from V and 7 bases from J, with 14 bases in between. DNA of the CDR3: TGTGCCAGCAGCTTACTCGGGGGAGGTGGTGGCTACACCTTC. Translation: CASSLLGGGGGYTF.

V and J are TRBV7-2 and TRBJ1-2; tentatively, D is TRBD1 (6 bases). This CDR3 has 15 residues. CDR1 and CDR2 (germline): SGHTA, FQGNSA. V lost 0 bases to trimming and J lost 9 bases, with 17 bases between them. The CDR3 sequence: CASSLAVRGFDSYTF. The CDR3 nucleotides are TGTGCCAGCAGCTTAGCAGTCAGGGGATTTGATAGCTACACCTTC.

For the CDR3, the DNA is TGTGCCAGCACAGACAGGAGCTCCTACGAGCAGTACTTC. Its protein product is CASTDRSSYEQYF. This rearrangement joins TRBV6-2 or TRBV6-3 to TRBJ2-7; a weak D match, TRBD1 (6 bases). The CDR3 runs to 13 residues. Trimming cost V 7 bases and J 0 bases, with 10 bases left between them. The germline V gene has CDR1 MNHEY and CDR2 SVGEGT.

This clonotype has a count of ten or more. The chain recombines TRBV4-3 with TRBJ2-3; 8 bases are shared with TRBD1. CDR1 is LGHNA, CDR2 YSLEER, per germline. CDR3 length equals 17 residues. V was clipped by 4 bases and J by 6 bases; unmatched bases: 15. CDR3 nucleotides: TGCGCCAGCAGCCGAACCTACAGGGGGGAGTCTTCCGATACGCAGTATTTT. It specifies CASSRTYRGESSDTQYF.

There are a few counts of this clonotype. The rearrangement links TRBV4-1 to TRBJ2-1; 8 bases line up with TRBD2. V lost 3 bases, J lost 1 base, and 8 bases stayed unmatched. This CDR3 region has 17 residues. Germline CDR1 MGHRA, CDR2 YSYEKL. The CDR3 sequence: CASSHQSGGRSYNEQFF. The CDR3 coding sequence is TGCGCCAGCAGCCACCAGTCGGGGGGGCGGTCCTACAATGAGCAGTTCTTC.